This T cell receptor (beta chain) was found in a study of T cells in Graves' hyperthyroidism and ophthalmopathy. Overall study context: Peripheral blood was acquired at first diagnosis, ahead of any therapy whatsoever.

Points from the study as a whole: For ophthalmopathy, model prediction preceded onset by a median 6.5 months.

There are 13 residues in the CDR3. Germline V gives CDR1 SQVTM, CDR2 ANQGSEA. The J segment lost 4 bases and the V segment lost 6 bases, leaving 6 bases of the junction unmatched. There are many counts of this clonotype. No antigen is known for it. From RNA transcripts, TCR beta CDR3 regions were amplified. With the HTBI primer set, the TCR CDR3 went through a first round of RT-PCR. Each CDR3 protein is one row after TCRdb ran MiXCR on the multiplex PCR reads. The sample shows roughly 560,000 distinct CDR3 sequences, roughly 14% of them seen only once. A patient was excluded if there was uncontrolled infection, other autoimmune disease, pregnancy or lactation. Clinical symptoms, serum thyroxine and TRAb, thyroid ultrasound and orbital computed tomography together formed the diagnostic basis.

The TCR was taken from a middle-aged woman with Graves' ophthalmopathy. The material sequenced was blood. The rearrangement links TRBV29-1 to TRBJ1-2, with 9 bases fitting TRBD1. The DNA for the CDR3 is TGCAGCGTCGGGGACAGGGCCCTCTATGGCTACACCTTC. Its translation is CSVGDRALYGYTF. The variable domain in full, completed from reference TRBV29-1 and TRBJ1-2, reads SAVISQKPSRDICQRGTSLTIQCQVDSQVTMMFWYRQQPGQSLTLIATANQGSEATYESGFVIDKFPISRPNLTFSTLTVSNMSPEDSSIYLCSVGDRALYGYTFGSGTRLTVV.